The 26 T cell receptor beta chains given below trace back to one sample, sequenced in a study of T-cell reconstitution after alpha-beta-depleted transplantation in children. Unique molecular identifiers were used to barcode this TCRbeta library. Each CDR3 protein is one row after TCRdb ran MiXCR on the PCR reads. The sample carries hundreds of thousands of distinct CDR3 sequences, approximately 14% recorded once. Sequenced material: PBMCs, taken before TCRalphabeta/CD19-depleted stem cell transplant. Receptors were obtained from a girl aged 2 to 10 with congenital amegakaryocytic thrombocytopenia, due to receive a stem cell transplant.

This clonotype was observed many times. J is TRBJ2-1 and V is TRBV20-1; 12 bases agree with TRBD2. CDR3 size: 18 residues. V was pared by 6 bases and J by 4 bases, with 16 bases of the junction left unmatched. The germline gives CDR1 DFQATT, CDR2 SNEGSKA (reference sequence). CDR3 region: CSAPFLAGGFPVYNEQFF. CDR3 nucleotides: TGCAGTGCCCCCTTTCTAGCGGGAGGGTTCCCTGTTTACAATGAGCAGTTCTTC.

This clonotype has a handful of counts. This chain joins TRBV18 and TRBJ2-7, with D possibly being TRBD2 (5 bases). Germline V gene data show CDR1 as KGHSH and CDR2 as LQKENI. Trimming stripped 3 bases from V and 3 bases from J, with 9 bases between. This CDR3 region has 13 residues. The CDR3 DNA follows: TGTGCCAGCTCACCCCAGCGGAACTACGAGCAGTACTTC. Translation: CASSPQRNYEQYF.

At least ten counts were recorded for this clonotype. This chain links TRBV5-1 with TRBJ1-1; no clear D gene. This CDR3 is built from 13 residues. Germline CDR1 SGHRS, CDR2 YFSETQ. This CDR3 reads CAARRELNTEAFF. The CDR3 nucleotides are TGCGCGGCACGTCGGGAATTGAACACTGAAGCTTTCTTT.

The chain employs TRBV12-3 or TRBV12-4 and TRBJ2-7; 7 bases map to TRBD1. The CDR3 is made up of 14 amino acids. The V gene end was trimmed by 6 bases and the J gene end by 2 bases; junction bases not matched to a gene: 7. CDR3 in amino acids: CASSPNGTAYEQYF. CDR3 DNA: TGTGCCAGCAGCCCTAACGGGACAGCCTACGAGCAGTACTTC.

This clonotype was found many times. CDR3 in DNA: TGCAGCGTTTCGACTAGCGGGAATAGAGAGACCCAGTACTTC. Protein: CSVSTSGNRETQYF. The chain uses TRBV29-1 and TRBJ2-5; TRBD2 aligns across 11 bases. J lost 4 bases, V lost 5 bases, and 6 bases had no gene match. Germline lookup yields CDR1 SQVTM and CDR2 ANQGSEA. CDR3 length equals 14 residues.

The table lists this clonotype with many counts. The chain couples TRBV9 to TRBJ2-5, with D possibly called TRBD1 or TRBD2 (5 bases each). The CDR3 has 15 amino acids. Trimming stripped 1 base from V and 3 bases from J, with 13 bases between. The germline gives CDR1 SGDLS, CDR2 YYNGEE. For the CDR3, the DNA is TGTGCCAGCAGCGTATCTGGGACGGATAAAGAGACCCAGTACTTC. Its protein product is CASSVSGTDKETQYF.

The V and J genes are TRBV19 and TRBJ2-7, with TRBD2 matching 8 bases. The CDR3 has 15 amino acids. V was clipped by 3 bases and J by 4 bases; unmatched bases: 8. The V gene's germline CDR1 is LNHDA and CDR2 SQIVND (reference sequence). The CDR3 sequence: CASSIGAGGLYEQYF. In DNA form, the CDR3 reads TGTGCCAGTAGTATCGGTGCGGGAGGTCTTTACGAGCAGTACTTC.

This clonotype was picked up many times. V usage is TRBV6-1 and J usage is TRBJ1-3; D gene uncertain. The CDR3 loop spans 16 amino acids. Germline lookup yields CDR1 MNHNS and CDR2 SASEGT. V dropped 6 bases and J dropped 3 bases, with 18 bases sitting between them. In DNA, the CDR3 is TGTGCCAGCAGCCCCGATTGGGGTCCCTTTGGAAACACCATATATTTT. The encoded protein is CASSPDWGPFGNTIYF.

This clonotype was found many times. The chain employs TRBV5-1 and TRBJ1-2; 8 bases map to TRBD1. CDR3 length: 15 residues. Germline lookup yields CDR1 SGHRS and CDR2 YFSETQ. V was pared by 1 base and J by 7 bases, with 9 bases of the junction left unmatched. The CDR3 region is CASSLTLTGESGYTF. In DNA form, the CDR3 reads TGCGCCAGCAGCTTGACGCTGACAGGGGAGAGTGGCTACACCTTC.

This clonotype was seen a few times. The chain links TRBV3-1 to TRBJ2-2; TRBD2 agrees at 11 bases. V lost 4 bases to trimming and J lost 8 bases; unmatched junction nucleotides: 12. The CDR3 totals 17 residues. Germline values: CDR1 LGHDT, CDR2 YNNKEL (reference sequence). CDR3: CASSLKTSGRGEGELFF. CDR3 bases: TGTGCCAGCAGCCTCAAAACTAGCGGGAGAGGAGAAGGGGAGCTGTTTTTT.

The J gene is TRBJ2-1, the V gene TRBV6-4; 7 nucleotides match TRBD2. The trim removed 2 bases at V and 7 bases at J, leaving 2 bases unmatched. Per germline, CDR1 MRHNA and CDR2 SNTAGT. This CDR3 contains 13 residues. The CDR3 coding sequence is TGTGCCAGCAGTGACGGTAGCGGGAATGAGCAGTTCTTC. Its protein product is CASSDGSGNEQFF.

This clonotype appeared many times. V is TRBV4-1 and J is TRBJ2-7, with TRBD1 matching 8 bases. Germline CDR1 reads MGHRA; CDR2 reads YSYEKL. Trimming removed 5 bases from V and 6 bases from J; junction bases left unmatched: 18. There are 17 residues in the CDR3. The CDR3: CASSTLASDRGYVEQYF. CDR3 coding DNA: TGCGCCAGCAGCACCTTAGCCAGTGACAGGGGTTATGTCGAGCAGTACTTC.

This clonotype was detected many times. The V gene is TRBV6-1, the J gene TRBJ1-2; D is unclear. Trimming removed 6 bases at V and 5 bases at J, with 19 bases between. The germline V gene has CDR1 MNHNS and CDR2 SASEGT. The CDR3 runs to 15 residues. The CDR3: CASSRTAVSWYGYTF. The CDR3 DNA reads TGTGCCAGCAGCCGAACAGCTGTCTCTTGGTATGGCTACACCTTC.

This clonotype was picked up many times. The chain carries TRBV29-1 and TRBJ2-1, with D possibly being TRBD2 (6 bases). Trimming took off 5 bases at V and 5 bases at J, with 13 bases between the two ends. Germline-derived CDR1 and CDR2 are SQVTM and ANQGSEA. The CDR3 extends over 13 amino acids. CDR3 in DNA: TGCAGCGTTACGGGAGTATACCACAATGAGCAGTTCTTC. Protein: CSVTGVYHNEQFF.

A few counts support this clonotype. The chain uses TRBV12-3 or TRBV12-4 and TRBJ2-7; D is unresolved. Trimming stripped 3 bases from V and 5 bases from J, with 8 bases between. This CDR3 contains 12 residues. The CDR3 nucleotides read TGTGCCAGCAGTTTTTTGTCCCACGAGCAGTACTTC. Amino acids: CASSFLSHEQYF.

This chain uses TRBV6-2 or TRBV6-3 with TRBJ2-7; 9 bases map to TRBD2. The ends lost 5 bases at V and 3 bases at J; junction bases unmatched: 8. CDR3 length: 15 residues. Germline CDR1 reads MNHEY; CDR2 reads SVGEGT. The CDR3 here is CASSHGTSGRYEQYF. The DNA for the CDR3 is TGTGCCAGCAGTCACGGCACTAGCGGGCGCTACGAGCAGTACTTC.

This clonotype was recorded at least ten times. The chain links TRBV28 to TRBJ1-1; 9 positions agree with TRBD1. J lost 6 bases, V lost 6 bases, and 14 bases had no gene match. In germline, CDR1 is MDHEN, CDR2 SYDVKM. The CDR3 consists of 16 residues. This CDR3 reads CASRPGQGPRFPEAFF. The CDR3 DNA reads as TGTGCCAGCAGACCCGGACAGGGGCCCCGATTCCCTGAAGCTTTCTTT. The whole variable domain, remainder taken from reference TRBV28 and TRBJ1-1, is DVKVTQSSRYLVKRTGEKVFLECVQDMDHENMFWYRQDPGLGLRLIYFSYDVKMKEKGDIPEGYSVSREKKERFSLILESASTNQTSMYLCASRPGQGPRFPEAFFGQGTRLTVV.

CDR3 nucleotides: TGCAGCGCGTACAGAGATGGAGGAACAGATACGCAGTATTTT. Translation gives CSAYRDGGTDTQYF. The chain links TRBV29-1 to TRBJ2-3, with D possibly TRBD2 on 5 matching bases. The CDR3 is 14 residues long. The V end was cut by 7 bases, the J end by 3 bases, with 17 bases between. CDR1 and CDR2 from the germline V gene are SQVTM and ANQGSEA.

This clonotype appeared many times. The chain carries TRBV6-5 and TRBJ2-5; D might be TRBD1 (5 bases). There are 13 residues in the CDR3. V dropped 8 bases and J dropped 0 bases, with 10 bases sitting between them. The germline V gene has CDR1 MNHEY and CDR2 SVGAGI. The CDR3 protein is CASVSDNQETQYF. The CDR3 DNA follows: TGTGCCAGCGTTTCGGACAACCAAGAGACCCAGTACTTC.

The V and J genes are TRBV5-1 and TRBJ1-2; D perhaps matches TRBD1 (5 bases). Germline CDR1 is SGHRS and CDR2 is YFSETQ. The CDR3 loop spans 16 amino acids. Between the trimmed V and J ends, which lost 5 bases and 5 bases, there was a span of 22 bases. Written as DNA, the CDR3 is TGCGCCAGCAGAATAAACCAGGGACGCCCCCTATATGGCTACACCTTC. Translated, it gives CASRINQGRPLYGYTF. The full variable domain, rest sourced from reference TRBV5-1 and TRBJ1-2, is KAGVTQTPRYLIKTRGQQVTLSCSPISGHRSVSWYQQTPGQGLQFLFEYFSETQRNKGNFPGRFSGRQFSNSRSEMNVSTLELGDSALYLCASRINQGRPLYGYTFGSGTRLTVV.

This clonotype was seen at least ten times. The CDR3, as DNA: TGTGCCAGCAGTTTGGGGGAGTACTACGAGCAGTACTTC. Translation: CASSLGEYYEQYF. The chain has TRBV12-3 or TRBV12-4 and TRBJ2-7, with D possibly being TRBD1 or TRBD2 (5 bases each). CDR3 length: 13 residues. Trimming left V 3 bases short and J 3 bases short, with 9 bases between.

The J gene is TRBJ2-5, the V gene TRBV12-3 or TRBV12-4; TRBD2 aligns across 9 bases. V lost 7 bases, J lost 2 bases, and 14 bases stayed unmatched. The CDR3 runs 17 residues. The CDR3 nucleotides are TGTGCCAGCACAGACAGGGTTGCGGCGGGAGGGCAAGAGACCCAGTACTTC. Its translation: CASTDRVAAGGQETQYF.

This clonotype was detected a few times. The chain is built from TRBV7-9 and TRBJ2-1; D unclear. Deletions cut 5 bases from V and 6 bases from J, with 17 bases between. Germline assignment: CDR1 SEHNR and CDR2 FQNEAQ (reference sequence). This CDR3 comprises 15 residues. In nucleotides, the CDR3 is TGTGCCAGCAGCCCAGGCCCTGTGGCTGTCAATGAGCAGTTCTTC. It yields the protein CASSPGPVAVNEQFF.

This clonotype came up many times. The V gene is TRBV6-1, the J gene TRBJ1-2, with TRBD1 matching over 8 bases. This CDR3 region has 13 residues. Germline assignment: CDR1 MNHNS and CDR2 SASEGT. The J segment lost 6 bases and the V segment lost 6 bases, leaving 6 bases of the junction unmatched. The CDR3 loop reads CASRRGQGDGYTF. The CDR3 DNA follows: TGTGCCAGCAGACGCGGACAGGGAGATGGCTACACCTTC.

This clonotype was counted at least ten times. Here the CDR3 reads CSARGGASYEQYF. For the CDR3, the DNA is TGCAGTGCTAGAGGGGGTGCCTCCTACGAGCAGTACTTC. The gene calls are TRBV20-1 and TRBJ2-7; D is uncertain. CDR1 and CDR2 from the germline V gene are DFQATT and SNEGSKA (reference sequence). The CDR3 has 13 amino acids. Trimming shortened V by 1 base and J by 0 bases, and 7 bases separated the two germline ends.

The chain combines TRBV5-1 with TRBJ1-1, with D possibly being TRBD1 (6 bases). Trimming cost V 0 bases and J 5 bases, with 17 bases left between them. Looked up from germline, CDR1 is SGHRS and CDR2 is YFSETQ. The CDR3 consists of 16 residues. CDR3 DNA sequence: TGCGCCAGCAGCTTGGCACAACAGGGATTGGGGACTGAAGCTTTCTTT. Encoded protein: CASSLAQQGLGTEAFF.